A single sample gave rise to the 16 T cell receptor beta chains below, sequenced in a study of OX40 agonist ivuxolimab in advanced cancers. This table comes from immunoSEQ multiplex PCR, and its TCRdb copy is limited to in-frame clones, with some not included. This table has around 63,000 clones, roughly 85% appearing once. Sequencing used CD4+ or CD8+ T cells sorted from blood, obtained in a trial of the OX40 agonist ivuxolimab. The receptors derive from an adult with an advanced solid tumor such as melanoma, head and neck, liver or kidney cancer.

The V and J genes are TRBV18 and TRBJ1-2; D gene uncertain. V was pared by 6 bases and J by 8 bases, with 13 bases between. Germline assignment: CDR1 KGHSH and CDR2 LQKENI. CDR3 length: 12 residues. The CDR3 nucleotides are TGTGCCAGCTCCCTCCCGGGGTTAGGCTACACCTTC. Protein: CASSLPGLGYTF.

This clone was seen a few times. The rearrangement uses TRBV19 and TRBJ2-1; 8 bases match TRBD2. Germline V gives CDR1 LNHDA, CDR2 SQIVND (reference sequence). CDR3 length: 14 amino acids. V lost 11 bases and J lost 9; bases outside the gene matches: 15. The CDR3, as DNA: TGTGCCGCAAGAGGAGCGGGAGTTTCGGGTGAGCAGTTCTTC. Translated, it gives CAARGAGVSGEQFF.

The V gene is TRBV6-5, the J gene TRBJ2-7, with D tentatively TRBD1 (6 bases). The germline gives CDR1 MNHEY, CDR2 SVGAGI. The V and J ends lost 6 bases and 0 bases respectively, with 12 bases between them. The CDR3 is made up of 14 amino acids. The CDR3, as DNA: TGTGCCAGCAGATTAACAGGGCCCTCCTACGAGCAGTACTTC. Translated: CASRLTGPSYEQYF.

This chain uses TRBV6-1 with TRBJ1-1; no firm D call. The CDR3 runs to 15 residues. Trimming removed 0 bases from V and 1 base from J, with 9 bases in between. Germline V gene data show CDR1 as MNHNS and CDR2 as SASEGT. The CDR3 loop reads CASSEAATRNTEAFF. CDR3 sequence (DNA): TGTGCCAGCAGTGAAGCGGCCACCAGGAACACTGAAGCTTTCTTT.

The V and J genes are TRBV7-8 and TRBJ2-7; TRBD1 agrees at 9 bases. The CDR3 totals 15 residues. V was clipped by 6 bases and J by 3 bases; unmatched bases: 9. Germline V gene data show CDR1 as SGHVS and CDR2 as FQNEAQ. CDR3 DNA: TGTGCCAGCAGTTTCCTACAGGGGGCCTACTACGAGCAGTACTTC. It translates to CASSFLQGAYYEQYF.

CDR3: CASSRPEYTGELFF. The CDR3 coding sequence is TGTGCCAGCAGCCGGCCGGAGTATACCGGGGAGCTGTTTTTT. The chain uses TRBV5-6 and TRBJ2-2; the D is unclear. The germline V gene encodes CDR1 SGHDT and CDR2 YYEEEE. The CDR3 has 14 amino acids. Trimming cost V 4 bases and J 5 bases, with 12 bases left between them.

The CDR3 DNA is TGTGCCAGCAGTTATTTTAGCGGGACTAGCACAGATACGCAGTATTTT. Amino acids: CASSYFSGTSTDTQYF. The rearrangement links TRBV6-5 to TRBJ2-3, with 8 nucleotides matching TRBD2. Germline V gives CDR1 MNHEY, CDR2 SVGAGI. Trimming took 3 bases from V and 0 from J; bases not matched to a gene: 5. The CDR3 totals 16 residues.

The J gene is TRBJ1-1, the V gene TRBV5-1; D may be TRBD1 (5 bases). The germline CDR1 and CDR2 sequences are SGHRS and YFSETQ. This CDR3 contains 16 residues. Trimming left V 0 bases short and J 7 bases short, with 19 bases between. In DNA, the CDR3 is TGCGCCAGCAGCTTGGAAGGGGTGAGGGACTTCGGTGAAGCTTTCTTT. Translating gives CASSLEGVRDFGEAFF.

This chain connects TRBV18 to TRBJ1-1, with D maybe TRBD1 (5 bases). Germline lookup yields CDR1 KGHSH and CDR2 LQKENI. Deletions cut 7 bases from V and 0 bases from J, with 12 bases between. CDR3 length equals 14 residues. Here the CDR3 reads CASLPGRMNTEAFF. The DNA of the CDR3 is TGTGCCAGCTTGCCGGGGCGGATGAACACTGAAGCTTTCTTT.

In this sample, this clone turned up once. The V gene is TRBV27, the J gene TRBJ2-1; 7 nucleotides align to TRBD2. There are 22 residues in the CDR3. The germline CDR1 and CDR2 sequences are MNHEY and SMNVEV (reference sequence). With 0 bases clipped from V and 0 bases from J, the junction kept 20 bases outside the gene matches. The CDR3 sequence: CASSLSGSLGGRADSSYNEQFF. CDR3 nucleotides: TGTGCCAGCAGTTTATCCGGTTCTTTGGGCGGGAGAGCCGATAGCTCCTACAATGAGCAGTTCTTC.

CDR3 nucleotides: TGTGCCAGCAGTTATGGGAGGGCAGATACGCAGTATTTT. This gives the protein CASSYGRADTQYF. The rearrangement uses TRBV6-6 and TRBJ2-3; 7 bases map to TRBD2. The CDR3 sequence is 13 residues long. J gave up 4 bases and V 3 bases, and 1 base lay outside the gene matches. Germline assignment: CDR1 MNHNY and CDR2 SVGAGI (reference sequence).

This clone showed up just a few times. This chain joins TRBV7-9 and TRBJ2-1; no clear D. V was trimmed by 1 base and J by 8 bases, leaving 6 bases between them. The CDR3 covers 12 residues. CDR1 and CDR2 from the germline V gene are SEHNR and FQNEAQ (reference sequence). As DNA, the CDR3 is TGTGCCAGCAGCTTAGTGGTATATGAGCAGTTCTTC. Residues: CASSLVVYEQFF. Looking up the rest from reference TRBV7-9 and TRBJ2-1 gives the full variable domain: DTGVSQNPRHKITKRGQNVTFRCDPISEHNRLYWYRQTLGQGPEFLTYFQNEAQLEKSRLLSDRFSAERPKGSFSTLEIQRTEQGDSAMYLCASSLVVYEQFFGPGTRLTVL.

This clone came up a few times. V usage is TRBV5-4 and J usage is TRBJ2-7; 8 bases are a match to TRBD2. The length of the CDR3 is 15 residues. Germline V gene sequence: CDR1 SGHNT, CDR2 YYREEE (reference sequence). J gave up 2 bases and V 2 bases, and 6 bases lay outside the gene matches. The CDR3: CASSFNLAGTYEQYF. The CDR3, as DNA: TGTGCCAGCAGCTTTAATCTAGCGGGTACCTACGAGCAGTACTTC.

This rearrangement joins TRBV28 to TRBJ2-7; D gene ambiguous. Germline V lookup: CDR1 MDHEN, CDR2 SYDVKM. The V and J ends lost 7 bases and 0 bases respectively, with 13 bases between them. The CDR3 has 14 amino acids. In DNA, the CDR3 is TGTGCCAGCAACGGCAGATTAAGCTCCTACGAGCAGTACTTC. This translates into CASNGRLSSYEQYF.

The chain uses TRBV6-5 and TRBJ1-1; possible D gene TRBD1, 5 bases. Trimming pared 6 bases from V and 5 bases from J, leaving 16 bases between. Germline CDR1 MNHEY, CDR2 SVGAGI. The CDR3 totals 14 residues. CDR3 coding DNA: TGTGCCAGCAGACGCCTCGGGGGAGGTACTGAAGCTTTCTTT. It is translated as CASRRLGGGTEAFF.

This chain joins TRBV28 and TRBJ2-7, with 10 bases identical to TRBD2. The germline V gene encodes CDR1 MDHEN and CDR2 SYDVKM. V lost 5 bases, J lost 7 bases, and 11 bases stayed unmatched. The CDR3 runs 15 residues. The CDR3 is CASSTPSGRAGEQYF. DNA for the CDR3: TGTGCCAGCAGTACTCCGAGCGGGAGGGCGGGGGAGCAGTACTTC.